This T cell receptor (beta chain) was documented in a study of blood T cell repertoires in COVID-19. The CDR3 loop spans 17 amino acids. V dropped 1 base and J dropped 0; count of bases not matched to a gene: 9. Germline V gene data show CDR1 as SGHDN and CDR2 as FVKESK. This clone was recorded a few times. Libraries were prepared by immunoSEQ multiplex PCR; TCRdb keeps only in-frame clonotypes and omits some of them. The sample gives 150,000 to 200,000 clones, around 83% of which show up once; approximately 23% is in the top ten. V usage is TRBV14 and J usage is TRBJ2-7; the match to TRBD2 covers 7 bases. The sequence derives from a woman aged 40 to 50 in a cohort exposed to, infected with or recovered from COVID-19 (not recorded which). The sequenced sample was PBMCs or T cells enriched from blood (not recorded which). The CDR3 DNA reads TGTGCCAGCAGCCAAGCCCTACTAGCGTATAGCTCCTACGAGCAGTACTTC. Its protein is CASSQALLAYSSYEQYF.